This T cell receptor (beta chain) was found in a study of early T cells in non-severe SARS-CoV-2 infection (dated by TCRdb to about 2021). At the level of the whole study: Because TCR sequencing relied on bulk RNA taken from unsorted whole blood, pairing of alpha and beta chains was not possible. Results the study describes overall, beyond this receptor: Matching against VDJdb was skewed toward anti-spike CD8 responses, likely underestimated virus-specific expansions, and missed private and CD4 specificities.

Comment on this clonotype: Its antigen is unknown. No quality values exist for individual bases; no much larger clone is one base distant.

The CDR3 has 11 amino acids, counting the end cysteine and phenylalanine. The only DNA kept is the CDR3, 33 bases in frame from the first base. CDR1 and CDR2 are read off the germline V gene as SGHVS and FQNEAQ. Library creation used 5' RACE. Data came from a NextSeq 500. The TCR library protocol attached unique molecular identifiers to individual cDNA molecules to correct for sequencing error and PCR bias. Both TCR alpha and beta chains were sequenced, and tight co-correlation was observed between alpha and beta sequence abundances in each sample. Per the source publication's procedure: Decombinator V4 was used to perform V gene, J gene and CDR3 annotation of TCR sequences. TCRs were defined as expanded if a significant change between any two time points was detected under a Poisson model with p below 0.0001. TCR abundances were normalised to the total number of TCRs sequenced per sample and were expressed as counts per million. TRAV1-2 paired with TRAJ12, TRAJ20 or TRAJ33 defined MAIT TCRs, while TRAV10 paired with TRAJ18 defined iNKT TCRs. VDJdb, accessed 1 November 2021, was searched for CMV, EBV and SARS-CoV-2 annotated TCRs, with TCRs annotated for multiple antigens excluded. TCRdb reanalyzed the raw reads on its own, using fastp at Q25 for trimming and MiXCR for clone calling, and kept in-frame beta chains. Each record represents a unique CDR3 protein, reported with the most common genes and DNA among its rows. These V and J calls originate from TCRdb's pipeline instead of the authors' own analysis. The sample table records about 61,000 distinct CDR3 sequences; 9.5% to 14% of these occur just once. The ten largest clonotypes hold about 1.7% of the sample.

The study was a case-control design nested within a healthcare worker cohort in London, UK, with weekly nasopharyngeal swab PCR tests and blood sampling. Healthcare workers were enrolled in the week of the UK lockdown, from 23 to 31 March 2020, and were followed every week for up to about 15 weeks. The TCR was taken from an adult who was a healthcare worker with PCR-confirmed SARS-CoV-2 infection or an uninfected control (not recorded which). Sequenced input: whole blood. The chain is made from TRBV7-8 and TRBJ2-7, with no confident D gene call. The DNA end lines up better with TRBJ2-1; the J call may be wrong. The CDR3 protein is CASSLGVEQFF. The sequenced DNA is TGTGCCAGCAGCTTAGGTGTGGAGCAGTTCTTC.